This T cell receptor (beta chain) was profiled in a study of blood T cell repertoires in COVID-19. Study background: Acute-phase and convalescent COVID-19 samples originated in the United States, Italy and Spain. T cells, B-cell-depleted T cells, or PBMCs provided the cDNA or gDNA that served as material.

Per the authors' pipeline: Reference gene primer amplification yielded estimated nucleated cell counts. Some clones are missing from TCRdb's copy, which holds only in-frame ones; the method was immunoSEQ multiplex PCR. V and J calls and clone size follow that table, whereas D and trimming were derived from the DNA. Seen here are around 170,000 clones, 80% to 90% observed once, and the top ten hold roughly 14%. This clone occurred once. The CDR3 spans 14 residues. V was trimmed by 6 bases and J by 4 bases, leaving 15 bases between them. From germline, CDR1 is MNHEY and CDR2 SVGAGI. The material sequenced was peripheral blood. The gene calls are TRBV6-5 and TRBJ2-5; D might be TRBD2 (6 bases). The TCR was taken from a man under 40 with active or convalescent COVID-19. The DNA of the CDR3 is TGTGCCAGCAGAGCCGTCTCTAGCGCAGAGACCCAGTACTTC. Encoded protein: CASRAVSSAETQYF.